Presented here are 25 T cell receptor beta chains from one specimen sequenced in a study of spatial heterogeneity in lung cancer. Time point of the sample: sample taken at primary tumor resection. The input material, whole RNA from tumor, nontumor lung or frozen PBMC, was sequenced unsorted. Each CDR3 protein is one row after TCRdb ran MiXCR on the 5' RACE reads. This sample carries around 87,000 distinct CDR3 sequences, about 12% of them seen once, and the ten largest clones take roughly 41%. The material was PBMCs, obtained at surgery. These receptors all come from a male donor with early-stage non-small cell lung cancer.

To note about this clonotype: The CDR3 carries no conserved terminal phenylalanine or tryptophan, so it likely arises from a read error. This chain's CDR3 is CASSPEGGALAANYGYTL. CDR3 sequence (DNA): TGTGCCAGCAGCCCGGAAGGGGGGGCTTTAGCGGCTAACTATGGCTACACCCTC. V gene TRBV7-2 combines with J gene TRBJ1-2; TRBD1 is a possible D gene (6 bases). This CDR3 has 18 amino acids. V lost 5 bases to trimming and J lost 0 bases, with 22 bases between them. Germline V lookup: CDR1 SGHTA, CDR2 FQGNSA.

This clonotype was observed a handful of times. CDR3 sequence: CASEGGTYEQYF. CDR3 coding DNA: TGTGCCAGCGAGGGGGGGACCTACGAGCAGTACTTC. The J gene is TRBJ2-7, the V gene TRBV6-2 or TRBV6-3, with TRBD2 as a possible D gene (7 bases). Germline-derived CDR1 and CDR2 are MNHEY and SVGEGT. CDR3 length equals 12 residues. The V end lost 8 bases, the J end lost 2 bases, and 10 bases lay between the germline ends.

This chain links TRBV6-2 or TRBV6-3 with TRBJ2-1; D unclear. Germline V gene data show CDR1 as MNHEY and CDR2 as SVGEGT. Trimming took off 5 bases at V and 0 bases at J, with 14 bases between the two ends. CDR3 size: 16 residues. The CDR3 loop is CASSHQRASSYNEQFF. The DNA for the CDR3 is TGTGCCAGCAGTCACCAACGCGCTAGCTCCTACAATGAGCAGTTCTTC.

This chain uses TRBV20-1 with TRBJ1-1; no firm D call. V was trimmed by 0 bases and J by 11 bases, leaving 16 bases between them. The length of the CDR3 is 13 residues. Germline V gives CDR1 DFQATT, CDR2 SNEGSKA (reference sequence). In DNA form, the CDR3 reads TGCAGTGCTAGAGATTCAAACTTGGTATTGGCTTTCTTT. It specifies CSARDSNLVLAFF.

This chain connects TRBV5-1 to TRBJ2-7; D perhaps matches TRBD1 (5 bases). From germline, CDR1 is SGHRS and CDR2 YFSETQ. The CDR3 is made up of 14 amino acids. V was cut by 1 base and J by 7 bases, with 15 bases left in between. The CDR3 region has the DNA TGCGCCAGCAGCTTGAAGGGGCATCCGGATGAGCAGTACTTC. Amino acids: CASSLKGHPDEQYF. Using reference TRBV5-1 and TRBJ2-7 for the parts outside the CDR3, the full variable domain is KAGVTQTPRYLIKTRGQQVTLSCSPISGHRSVSWYQQTPGQGLQFLFEYFSETQRNKGNFPGRFSGRQFSNSRSEMNVSTLELGDSALYLCASSLKGHPDEQYFGPGTRLTVT.

This clonotype was counted only a few times. CDR3 loop: CASSTYDPNTGELFF. The CDR3 nucleotides read TGCGCCAGCAGCACTTACGACCCGAACACCGGGGAGCTGTTTTTT. The J gene is TRBJ2-2, the V gene TRBV5-1; D gene uncertain. The CDR3 loop spans 15 amino acids. V was cut by 4 bases and J by 0 bases, with 10 bases left in between. Germline V gives CDR1 SGHRS, CDR2 YFSETQ.

The sample holds a few counts of this clonotype. The chain carries TRBV6-2 or TRBV6-3 and TRBJ1-2; no reliable D call. V was pared by 5 bases and J by 6 bases, with 13 bases between. The CDR3 contains 13 residues. The germline V gene has CDR1 MNHEY and CDR2 SVGEGT. The CDR3 region has the DNA TGTGCCAGCAGTACCCCACAGAACCATGGCTACACCTTC. Its translation: CASSTPQNHGYTF.

This clonotype appeared many times. V gene TRBV20-1 combines with J gene TRBJ1-1; D is perhaps TRBD1 (6 bases). CDR3 length equals 14 residues. Germline V gene data show CDR1 as DFQATT and CDR2 as SNEGSKA (reference sequence). The germline V and J ends were trimmed by 1 base and 2 bases, with 11 bases remaining between them. The CDR3 coding sequence is TGCAGTGCTAGAGTTAAACAGGGAAACACTGAAGCTTTCTTT. This translates into CSARVKQGNTEAFF.

The rearrangement links TRBV18 to TRBJ1-2; D is possibly TRBD1 (5 bases). Germline loops: CDR1 KGHSH, CDR2 LQKENI. The ends were cut back, 4 bases at V and 7 bases at J, with 19 bases in the middle. The CDR3 is made up of 15 amino acids. The CDR3 nucleotides are TGTGCCAGCTCACGGGGGGGGACCCCAACAGGTGGCTACACCTTC. This sequence encodes CASSRGGTPTGGYTF. The full variable domain, rest sourced from reference TRBV18 and TRBJ1-2, is NAGVMQNPRHLVRRRGQEARLRCSPMKGHSHVYWYRQLPEEGLKFMVYLQKENIIDESGMPKERFSAEFPKEGPSILRIQQVVRGDSAAYFCASSRGGTPTGGYTFGSGTRLTVV.

Many counts were recorded for this clonotype. The chain joins TRBV5-1 to TRBJ2-3, with D possibly TRBD2 on 6 matching bases. This CDR3 is 14 amino acids long. CDR1 SGHRS and CDR2 YFSETQ come from the germline V gene. V lost 4 bases, J lost 2 bases, and 11 bases lay in between. The CDR3 loop reads CASSRGTSTDTQYF. Here the CDR3 DNA reads TGCGCCAGCAGCCGGGGGACTTCCACAGATACGCAGTATTTT. Full variable domain (rest looked up from reference TRBV5-1 and TRBJ2-3): KAGVTQTPRYLIKTRGQQVTLSCSPISGHRSVSWYQQTPGQGLQFLFEYFSETQRNKGNFPGRFSGRQFSNSRSEMNVSTLELGDSALYLCASSRGTSTDTQYFGPGTRLTVL.

This clonotype was observed a few times. J is TRBJ2-5 and V is TRBV12-3 or TRBV12-4; D unclear. The CDR3 extends over 14 amino acids. Trimming removed 3 bases from V and 5 bases from J, with 13 bases in between. Here the CDR3 DNA reads TGTGCCAGCAGTTTGGGTCGATACGTTGAGACCCAGTACTTC. Translation gives CASSLGRYVETQYF.

This clonotype was picked up many times. V gene TRBV6-2 or TRBV6-3 combines with J gene TRBJ2-5, with D possibly being TRBD2 (5 bases). The CDR3 covers 14 residues. Trimming took off 9 bases at V and 0 bases at J, with 14 bases between the two ends. Germline V lookup: CDR1 MNHEY, CDR2 SVGEGT. The CDR3 DNA reads as TGTGCCAGTAAACTCGCCGGGAACCAAGAGACCCAGTACTTC. Residues: CASKLAGNQETQYF.

This clonotype was picked up a small number of times. This chain links TRBV6-4 with TRBJ1-1, with D possibly being TRBD1 (5 bases). The length of the CDR3 is 12 residues. Germline V gene lookup returns CDR1 MRHNA and CDR2 SNTAGT. Trimming stripped 8 bases from V and 7 bases from J, with 14 bases between. CDR3 residues: CASPRALVEAFF. DNA for the CDR3: TGTGCCAGCCCCAGGGCTCTAGTTGAAGCTTTCTTT.

This rearrangement joins TRBV11-2 to TRBJ2-3; D assignment may be TRBD1 or TRBD2 (7 bases each). In germline, CDR1 is SGHAT, CDR2 FQNNGV. This CDR3 is built from 16 residues. V lost 3 bases and J 3 bases, leaving 16 bases between the germline ends. As DNA, the CDR3 is TGTGCCAGCAGCTTGGGAGGGACAGCACGGACAGATACGCAGTATTTT. Translated: CASSLGGTARTDTQYF. Full variable domain (outside the CDR3, taken from reference TRBV11-2 and TRBJ2-3): EAGVAQSPRYKIIEKRQSVAFWCNPISGHATLYWYQQILGQGPKLLIQFQNNGVVDDSQLPKDRFSAERLKGVDSTLKIQPAKLEDSAVYLCASSLGGTARTDTQYFGPGTRLTVL.

This clonotype was seen at least ten times. This rearrangement joins TRBV6-6 to TRBJ1-5; 8 nucleotides line up with TRBD1. The CDR3 covers 16 residues. CDR1 is MNHNY, CDR2 SVGAGI, per germline (reference sequence). With 5 bases clipped from V and 7 bases from J, the junction kept 13 bases outside the gene matches. The CDR3 reads CASSRGQGWSRQPQHF. Written as DNA, the CDR3 is TGTGCCAGCAGTCGAGGACAGGGATGGTCGAGACAGCCCCAGCATTTT.

This clonotype was counted ten times or more. The chain couples TRBV7-3 to TRBJ2-3, with D maybe TRBD2 (6 bases). CDR3 length equals 14 residues. With 3 bases removed from V and 4 bases from J, the gap between germline ends came to 11 bases. The germline gives CDR1 SGHTA, CDR2 FQGTGA. The CDR3 protein is CASSFSGEADTQYF. The CDR3 nucleotides read TGTGCCAGCAGCTTTTCGGGAGAGGCAGATACGCAGTATTTT.

This chain uses TRBV6-2 or TRBV6-3 with TRBJ2-1, with D tentatively TRBD2 (5 bases). The V end was cut by 2 bases, the J end by 12 bases, with 14 bases between. The germline V gene has CDR1 MNHEY and CDR2 SVGEGT. This CDR3 contains 13 residues. CDR3 protein: CASSYGRRRLQFF. CDR3 in DNA: TGTGCCAGCAGTTACGGCCGAAGGAGGTTGCAGTTCTTC.

This chain connects TRBV7-2 to TRBJ2-2, with D tentatively TRBD1 (5 bases). The CDR3 extends over 16 amino acids. Germline CDR1 is SGHTA and CDR2 is FQGNSA. Trimming removed 5 bases from V and 6 bases from J, with 19 bases in between. CDR3 protein: CASSATGFLIPGELFF. The DNA of the CDR3 is TGTGCCAGCAGCGCTACAGGTTTTTTGATCCCCGGGGAGCTGTTTTTT.

This chain uses TRBV3-1 with TRBJ1-2, with D possibly matching TRBD1 (6 bases). The ends were cut back, 0 bases at V and 4 bases at J, with 18 bases in the middle. Looked up from germline, CDR1 is LGHDT and CDR2 is YNNKEL (reference sequence). The CDR3 runs to 17 residues. This chain's CDR3 is CASSQDSALGGAYGYTF. As DNA, the CDR3 is TGTGCCAGCAGCCAAGATTCCGCTCTGGGGGGGGCCTATGGCTACACCTTC.

This chain joins TRBV3-1 and TRBJ1-1; 8 bases fit TRBD1. CDR1 is LGHDT and CDR2 is YNNKEL in the germline V gene (reference sequence). The CDR3 spans 13 residues. Germline trimming cut 7 bases from V and 5 bases from J; bases unmatched to any gene: 6. The CDR3 DNA reads as TGTGCCAGCATCCACAGACAGGGGACTGAAGCTTTCTTT. Its protein is CASIHRQGTEAFF.

This clonotype was seen many times. The chain uses TRBV7-9 and TRBJ2-1, with a possible D match to TRBD2 (6 bases). CDR1 and CDR2 (germline): SEHNR, FQNEAQ (reference sequence). Trimming removed 5 bases at V and 0 bases at J, with 23 bases between. This CDR3 contains 19 residues. The CDR3 coding sequence is TGTGCCAGCAGCGTAGACTACCCGGGGGACTTACACTCCTACAATGAGCAGTTCTTC. Translated, it gives CASSVDYPGDLHSYNEQFF.

The V call is TRBV27, the J call TRBJ2-6; D not certain. The CDR3 runs to 14 residues. Germline V lookup: CDR1 MNHEY, CDR2 SMNVEV (reference sequence). Trimming cost V 4 bases and J 3 bases, with 7 bases left between them. The CDR3 here is CASSSQSGANVLTF. CDR3 bases: TGTGCCAGCAGTTCCCAGAGTGGGGCCAACGTCCTGACTTTC.

The sample holds many counts of this clonotype. This chain links TRBV18 with TRBJ2-5; D unclear. The germline gives CDR1 KGHSH, CDR2 LQKENI. There are 12 residues in the CDR3. The germline V and J ends were trimmed by 6 bases and 4 bases, with 9 bases remaining between them. CDR3 in amino acids: CASSSITETQYF. The CDR3 region has the DNA TGTGCCAGCTCCTCGATTACAGAGACCCAGTACTTC. Drawing the rest from reference TRBV18 and TRBJ2-5, the complete variable domain is NAGVMQNPRHLVRRRGQEARLRCSPMKGHSHVYWYRQLPEEGLKFMVYLQKENIIDESGMPKERFSAEFPKEGPSILRIQQVVRGDSAAYFCASSSITETQYFGPGTRLLVL.

CDR3 nucleotides: TGCGCCAGCACCGAGCCTGGATACAATGAGCAGTTCTTC. Protein: CASTEPGYNEQFF. This rearrangement joins TRBV5-1 to TRBJ2-1; no reliable D call. This CDR3 is built from 13 residues. V was clipped by 6 bases and J by 4 bases, with 11 bases between them. Germline V gene sequence: CDR1 SGHRS, CDR2 YFSETQ.

A few counts support this clonotype. The rearrangement links TRBV10-2 to TRBJ2-7, with a tentative D call TRBD2 (6 bases). The length of the CDR3 is 13 residues. V was pared by 10 bases and J by 3 bases, with 16 bases between. The germline CDR1 and CDR2 sequences are WSHSY and SAAADI. CDR3 residues: CATRDGGNYEQYF. CDR3 bases: TGCGCCACCCGGGACGGAGGGAACTACGAGCAGTACTTC.